These T cell receptor beta chains were read from a single sample in a study of blood T cell repertoires in COVID-19. The assay was immunoSEQ multiplex PCR, and TCRdb's table has in-frame clones only and misses some. The sample includes over 70,000 clones, 65% to 85% seen only once; the top ten take approximately 27%. Source material: peripheral blood. The receptors shown here come from a human donor in a cohort sampled during active COVID-19. Both conserved end residues are part of each CDR3. D genes are given only for firm matches. The size of a clone is reported for some rows only, either as once, few or many, or as a class for expanded clones.

clone_size	cdr3_length	v_call	j_call	d_call	cdr3_nt	cdr3_aa
few	12	TRBV2	TRBJ2-7	NA	TGTGCCAGCAGACTGGACAGCTACGAGCAGTACTTC	CASRLDSYEQYF
few	14	TRBV2	TRBJ2-7	TRBD1	TGTGCCAGCAGACCCTTGGACAGGCACTACGAGCAGTACTTC	CASRPLDRHYEQYF
NA	14	TRBV11-3	TRBJ1-6	NA	TGTGCCAGCAGCTTAGGCGGGCCCTATTCACCCCTCCACTTT	CASSLGGPYSPLHF
NA	16	TRBV15	TRBJ2-1	NA	TGTGCCACCAGCAGAGTTAGCGGTGTTTCCTACAATGAGCAGTTCTTC	CATSRVSGVSYNEQFF
NA	15	TRBV18	TRBJ1-1	TRBD1	TGTGCCAGCTCACCTGCGACAGGGGCCGTCACTGAAGCTTTCTTT	CASSPATGAVTEAFF
NA	16	TRBV7-2	TRBJ2-1	NA	TGTGCCAGCAGCCCTCTTGGGGGGATCTTATACAATGAGCAGTTCTTC	CASSPLGGILYNEQFF
NA	17	TRBV5-1	TRBJ2-3	TRBD2	TGCGCCAGCAGGTCCCCGGGACTAGCGGGGGGCGGTGATACGCAGTATTTT	CASRSPGLAGGGDTQYF
NA	12	TRBV6-5	TRBJ1-5	NA	TGTGCCAGCAGTACCCCTACAGGGCCCCAGCATTTT	CASSTPTGPQHF
NA	13	TRBV5-5	TRBJ2-1	TRBD1	TGTGCCAGCAGCTGGGACAGGGGGCATGAGCAGTTCTTC	CASSWDRGHEQFF
once	14	TRBV9	TRBJ1-1	NA	TGTGCCAGCAGCCCTCCGGGGGGATTCACTGAAGCTTTCTTT	CASSPPGGFTEAFF
NA	15	TRBV6-5	TRBJ2-2	TRBD1	TGTGCCAGCGGACAGGGGGCGGTCAATGCCGGGGAGCTGTTTTTT	CASGQGAVNAGELFF
NA	12	TRBV7-2	TRBJ1-1	TRBD1	TGTGCCTCGGGACAGACAAACACTGAAGCTTTCTTT	CASGQTNTEAFF
NA	14	TRBV6-5	TRBJ2-1	NA	TGTGCCAGCAGGGAGGGGCCCGACTACAATGAGCAGTTCTTC	CASREGPDYNEQFF
NA	16	TRBV3-1/TRBV3-2	TRBJ2-5	TRBD2	TGTGCCAGCAGCCAAGATGAGCGGGGGGGAGAAGAGACCCAGTACTTC	CASSQDERGGEETQYF
NA	17	TRBV14	TRBJ2-6	NA	TGTGCCAGCAGCCAAGAAGGGAGGGGGTCTGGGGCCAACGTCCTGACTTTC	CASSQEGRGSGANVLTF
NA	15	TRBV7-3	TRBJ2-7	TRBD1	TGTGCCAGCAGCCCCTCCGGGACAGCCTCCTACGAGCAGTACTTC	CASSPSGTASYEQYF
NA	14	TRBV19	TRBJ2-7	NA	TGTGCCAGTAGTCCGACAGGTTATACCTACGAGCAGTACTTC	CASSPTGYTYEQYF
NA	14	TRBV7-2	TRBJ2-7	NA	TGTGCCAGCAGCTTAGCGTCACAGTCTACGAAGCAGTACTTC	CASSLASQSTKQYF
few	17	TRBV27	TRBJ2-2	TRBD1	TGTGCCAGCAGTTTATCCTCACCGACAGGGGGTACCGGGGAGCTGTTTTTT	CASSLSSPTGGTGELFF
NA	14	TRBV5-1	TRBJ1-3	NA	TGCGCCAGCAGCTTGGGCAGGACTGGAAACACCATATATTTT	CASSLGRTGNTIYF
once	15	TRBV3-1/TRBV3-2	TRBJ2-2	TRBD2	TGTGCCAGCAGCCAAAGCGGGGTTAACACCGGGGAGCTGTTTTTT	CASSQSGVNTGELFF
NA	12	TRBV29-1	TRBJ2-3	NA	TGCAGCGTTGTAGCGGGCACAGATACGCAGTATTTT	CSVVAGTDTQYF
NA	16	TRBV13	TRBJ2-3	NA	TGTGCCAGCAGCCTACGTGTTTGGGGGGACACAGATACGCAGTATTTT	CASSLRVWGDTDTQYF
NA	15	TRBV28	TRBJ1-2	TRBD1	TGTGCCACCTTCCTAGACAGGGGGCGTGTCTATGGCTACACCTTC	CATFLDRGRVYGYTF
NA	16	TRBV28	TRBJ2-3	NA	TGTGCCAGCAGTTCCCAACGAGGGTATGGCACAGATACGCAGTATTTT	CASSSQRGYGTDTQYF
NA	15	TRBV9	TRBJ2-1	TRBD2	TGTGCCAGCAGCGCCGGACTAGCGGGGTACAATGAGCAGTTCTTC	CASSAGLAGYNEQFF
NA	15	TRBV5-1	TRBJ2-7	TRBD1	TGCGCCAGCAGGGGGGACAGGGATTGGTACTACGAGCAGTACTTC	CASRGDRDWYYEQYF
few	15	TRBV15	TRBJ1-6	NA	TGTGCCACCAGCAGAGATTGGGGCTTGGGTTCACCCCTCCACTTT	CATSRDWGLGSPLHF
NA	15	TRBV11-2	TRBJ2-7	NA	TGTGCCAGCAGCTTTCGTCCGGGACAAAGGGCCGAGCAGTACTTC	CASSFRPGQRAEQYF
NA	17	TRBV21-1	TRBJ2-7	NA	TGTGCCAGCAGCCGAGAGGGTAGCGGGGGGAGCTCCTACGAGCAGTACTTC	CASSREGSGGSSYEQYF
NA	15	TRBV15	TRBJ2-7	TRBD1	TGTGCCACCGCTGAAGCCGGGACAGGCTCCTACGAGCAGTACTTC	CATAEAGTGSYEQYF
once	13	TRBV27	TRBJ2-6	NA	TGTGCCAGCAGTCCTCGTGGGGCCAACGTCCTGACTTTC	CASSPRGANVLTF
NA	20	TRBV19	TRBJ2-6	TRBD1	TGTGCCAGTAGTATAGCGCTGGCCGGGACAGGGTCCTCTGGGGCCAACGTCCTGACTTTC	CASSIALAGTGSSGANVLTF
NA	15	TRBV10-3	TRBJ1-5	NA	TGTGCCATCAGTCCAACCAGGGGTCAGTATCAGCCCCAGCATTTT	CAISPTRGQYQPQHF
few	16	TRBV5-6	TRBJ1-3	NA	TGTGCCAGCAGCGAATCCGGGACACCACTTGGAAACACCATATATTTT	CASSESGTPLGNTIYF
NA	14	TRBV9	TRBJ1-1	NA	TGTGCCAGCAGCGAGCGTCAGGGGAACACTGAAGCTTTCTTT	CASSERQGNTEAFF
NA	11	TRBV27	TRBJ2-7	NA	TGTGCCAGCAGTTCCGCAGGGGAGCAGTACTTC	CASSSAGEQYF
NA	16	TRBV10-3	TRBJ2-1	TRBD2	TGTGCCATCAGTGACGGCGGGGGGGATTCTTACAATGAGCAGTTCTTC	CAISDGGGDSYNEQFF
NA	16	TRBV28	TRBJ1-5	TRBD1	TGTGCCAGCAAGGGACAGGGATATCTTGGCAATCAGCCCCAGCATTTT	CASKGQGYLGNQPQHF
NA	12	TRBV29-1	TRBJ1-1	TRBD1	TGCAGCGGGTACCTACAGGGGGTTGAAGCTTTCTTT	CSGYLQGVEAFF
many	19	TRBV6-1	TRBJ2-2	NA	TGTGCCAGCAGTGAAGCGCTTGCCAGGGGGGCGCCGAACACCGGGGAGCTGTTTTTT	CASSEALARGAPNTGELFF
NA	15	TRBV6-5	TRBJ2-5	TRBD2	TGTGCCAGCAGGCGGCGGGGGGCCGGTAAGGAGACCCAGTACTTC	CASRRRGAGKETQYF
once	14	TRBV27	TRBJ2-2	TRBD1	TGTGCCAGCAGGCCGGGACAGGGGGCCGGGGAGCTGTTTTTT	CASRPGQGAGELFF
few	17	TRBV9	TRBJ2-1	TRBD2	TGTGCCAGCAGCGTAGGAGGACTAGCGGGGGGCTTGGATGAGCAGTTCTTC	CASSVGGLAGGLDEQFF
once	13	TRBV7-9	TRBJ2-5	NA	TGTGCCAGCAGCCCCTGGCAGGGAGAGACCCAGTACTTC	CASSPWQGETQYF
NA	15	TRBV9	TRBJ1-1	NA	TGTGCCAGCAGCGTCTCCCCGGCCGAAGGGGAAGAAGCTTTCTTT	CASSVSPAEGEEAFF
NA	15	TRBV5-1	TRBJ2-1	NA	TGCGCCAGCAGCGCGGGGGCGAGCTCCTACAATGAGCAGTTCTTC	CASSAGASSYNEQFF
few	14	TRBV28	TRBJ2-5	TRBD2	TGTGCCAGCGGGGTAGCGGGGGGGTTAGAGACCCAGTACTTC	CASGVAGGLETQYF
NA	15	TRBV19	TRBJ1-5	TRBD1	TGTGCCAGTAGTGCGACAGGGGGCGGCGGGCAGCCCCAGCATTTT	CASSATGGGGQPQHF
once	15	TRBV7-6	TRBJ2-5	NA	TGTGCCAGCAGGGCCGAGGTGGGGGGACAAGAGACCCAGTACTTC	CASRAEVGGQETQYF
few	14	TRBV4-3	TRBJ1-5	NA	TGCGCCAGCAGCCAAGGGGGGCACAATCAGCCCCAGCATTTT	CASSQGGHNQPQHF
few	16	TRBV11-3	TRBJ2-3	NA	TGTGCCAGCAGCTTAGAGGGGGGTACTAGTGGAGATACGCAGTATTTT	CASSLEGGTSGDTQYF
NA	17	TRBV11-3	TRBJ2-1	NA	TGTGCCAGCAGCTTAGGGTGGATTCAGCGTCAAGGCGATGAGCAGTTCTTC	CASSLGWIQRQGDEQFF
few	16	TRBV6-6	TRBJ2-2	NA	TGTGCCAGCAGTTACGGCGGGACGGGGAACACCGGGGAGCTGTTTTTT	CASSYGGTGNTGELFF
NA	14	TRBV11-2	TRBJ2-7	NA	TGTGCCAGCAGCCCGAGCCTAGTCTCCTACGAGCAGTACTTC	CASSPSLVSYEQYF
NA	20	TRBV6-2/TRBV6-3	TRBJ2-7	TRBD1	TGTGCCAGCAGTTACTCGAAGTTAAGGGGGCGCCTCTCTCCCTCCTACGAGCAGTACTTC	CASSYSKLRGRLSPSYEQYF
NA	18	TRBV4-3	TRBJ1-4	NA	TGCGCCAGCAGCCAAGGACCTGGCAGGGCTTCAACTAATGAAAAACTGTTTTTT	CASSQGPGRASTNEKLFF
NA	10	TRBV5-6	TRBJ1-2	NA	TGTGCCAGCAGCTTTGGCGGCTACACCTTC	CASSFGGYTF
NA	13	TRBV12-3/TRBV12-4	TRBJ2-4	TRBD2	TGTGCCAGCAGTCATGGCGGGGGGGACATTCAGTACTTC	CASSHGGGDIQYF
NA	15	TRBV10-1	TRBJ2-3	NA	TGCGCCAGCAGTGAGTCTGGGGGGGCCCTGTCCGCGCAGTATTTT	CASSESGGALSAQYF